This TCR beta chain emerged from a study of molecular identifiers for immune sequencing clone quantification. Preparation of the bulk TCR libraries relied on previously described methods and listed TCR primers. MiXCR was run by TCRdb on the PCR reads, yielding one entry per CDR3 protein. The sample carries about 640,000 distinct CDR3 sequences, just under 20% recorded once. This clonotype was recorded many times. V shed 4 bases and J shed 0 bases, with 11 bases lying between them. The CDR3 contains 15 residues. The germline V gene has CDR1 SGDLS and CDR2 YYNGEE. This clonotype originated in a human donor in good health. Some libraries in this study had Jurkat cell RNA spiked in. The sequenced sample was naive CD8+ T cells from blood, with Jurkat cell RNA spiked in. The subset here: FACS-sorted CD8+CD4-CCR7+CD45RA+ naive T cells. The rearrangement links TRBV9 to TRBJ1-5; D unresolved. The CDR3 bases are TGTGCCAGCAGCCCGGACGGGTATAGCAATCAGCCCCAGCATTTT. This gives the protein CASSPDGYSNQPQHF. The full variable domain, completed using reference TRBV9 and TRBJ1-5, is DSGVTQTPKHLITATGQRVTLRCSPRSGDLSVYWYQQSLDQGLQFLIQYYNGEERAKGNILERFSAQQFPDLHSELNLSSLELGDSALYFCASSPDGYSNQPQHFGDGTRLSIL.